These 9 T cell receptor beta chains share one sample of origin, sequenced in a study of T cell changes during pregnancy in multiple sclerosis. The assay was immunoSEQ multiplex PCR, and TCRdb's table has in-frame clones only and misses some. The repertoire holds tens of thousands of clones, over 80% seen once, with roughly 0.76% in the top ten. Material: CD4+ T cells from peripheral blood mononuclear cells, obtained in the first trimester of pregnancy. Every receptor here comes from a female donor with multiple sclerosis, enrolled in a pregnancy study.

This rearrangement joins TRBV29-1 to TRBJ2-3; 11 positions agree with TRBD2. This CDR3 contains 16 residues. V was pared by 4 bases and J by 5 bases, with 11 bases of the junction left unmatched. Germline lookup yields CDR1 SQVTM and CDR2 ANQGSEA. For the CDR3, the DNA is TGCAGCGTTGGCGCCTTTAGCGGGGGGGCAGGAGATACGCAGTATTTT. This translates into CSVGAFSGGAGDTQYF.

The gene calls are TRBV6-4 and TRBJ2-6; no clear D. The V end was cut by 7 bases, the J end by 6 bases, with 10 bases between. Germline V gene data show CDR1 as MRHNA and CDR2 as SNTAGT. CDR3 length: 13 residues. CDR3: CASIQVQANVLTF. For the CDR3, the DNA is TGTGCCAGCATCCAGGTACAGGCCAACGTCCTGACTTTC.

The rearrangement joins TRBV27 to TRBJ1-5; tentative D call: TRBD1 (5 bases). Germline values: CDR1 MNHEY, CDR2 SMNVEV (reference sequence). This CDR3 is 14 amino acids long. V lost 6 bases to trimming and J lost 0 bases, with 9 bases between them. The CDR3 DNA reads TGTGCCAGCAGATCAGGGTATAGCAATCAGCCCCAGCATTTT. Translated, it gives CASRSGYSNQPQHF.

This clone is a singleton in its sample. The rearrangement uses TRBV7-2 and TRBJ1-4; 8 bases align to TRBD1. CDR1 and CDR2 from the germline V gene are SGHTA and FQGNSA. Trimming at V came to 5 bases and at J to 4 bases, leaving 9 bases not matched to a gene. This CDR3 contains 16 residues. The CDR3 DNA reads TGTGCCAGCAGCCCCGGGACAGGTTTCAGTAATGAAAAACTGTTTTTT. Protein sequence: CASSPGTGFSNEKLFF.

The chain has TRBV5-4 and TRBJ1-2, with TRBD1 matching over 7 bases. Germline V lookup: CDR1 SGHNT, CDR2 YYREEE (reference sequence). The trim removed 0 bases at V and 4 bases at J, leaving 3 bases unmatched. The CDR3 runs to 14 residues. CDR3 residues: CASSLDRGAYGYTF. In DNA form, the CDR3 reads TGTGCCAGCAGCTTGGACAGGGGCGCCTATGGCTACACCTTC.

The V call is TRBV7-2, the J call TRBJ2-7, with D maybe TRBD1 (5 bases). Between the trimmed V and J ends, which lost 4 bases and 6 bases, there was a span of 13 bases. Looked up from germline, CDR1 is SGHTA and CDR2 is FQGNSA. This CDR3 has 13 residues. CDR3 DNA sequence: TGTGCCAGCAGCTACTCGGACATCGCCGAGCAGTACTTC. Translating gives CASSYSDIAEQYF.

The chain uses TRBV19 and TRBJ1-2; maybe TRBD1 (6 bases). V lost 8 bases, J lost 7 bases, and 17 bases lay in between. The CDR3 is made up of 13 amino acids. CDR1 is LNHDA, CDR2 SQIVND, per germline (reference sequence). The CDR3 spells CASGLTGIGGYTF. DNA of the CDR3: TGTGCCAGTGGACTCACAGGGATTGGTGGCTACACCTTC.

J is TRBJ2-5 and V is TRBV9; tentatively, D is TRBD1 (6 bases). The J call may be incorrect, as the DNA end agrees better with TRBJ2-7. The CDR3 runs 16 residues. The V gene's germline CDR1 is SGDLS and CDR2 YYNGEE. The CDR3 reads CASSLGSWDNSYEQYF. The CDR3 coding sequence is TGTGCCAGCAGCCTCGGATCTTGGGACAACTCCTACGAGCAGTACTTC.

A few counts support this clone. V is TRBV7-9 and J is TRBJ1-1; D uncertain. The CDR3 loop spans 13 amino acids. Germline loops: CDR1 SEHNR, CDR2 FQNEAQ (reference sequence). Trimming removed 3 bases from V and 4 bases from J, with 9 bases in between. This CDR3 reads CASSFSRGTEAFF. DNA for the CDR3: TGTGCCAGCAGCTTCTCACGGGGCACTGAAGCTTTCTTT.